Listed here are 26 T cell receptor beta chains from one sample, sequenced in a study of early T cells in non-severe SARS-CoV-2 infection. TCRdb redid the calling of the 5' RACE reads with MiXCR, one entry per CDR3 protein. The sample lists 120,000 or so distinct CDR3 sequences, roughly 12% seen once, with about 3.8% in the top ten. The source was whole blood, collected at baseline. The origin of the receptors is an adult who was a healthcare worker with PCR-confirmed SARS-CoV-2 infection or an uninfected control (not recorded which).

V is TRBV20-1 and J is TRBJ2-3; D is possibly TRBD2 (7 bases). Trimming took off 0 bases at V and 0 bases at J, with 22 bases between the two ends. Germline CDR1 is DFQATT and CDR2 is SNEGSKA (reference sequence). CDR3 length equals 19 residues. CDR3 sequence: CSARDIGGPVSSSTDTQYF. The CDR3 DNA is TGCAGTGCTAGAGATATCGGGGGGCCTGTTTCATCTAGCACAGATACGCAGTATTTT.

This chain links TRBV6-6 with TRBJ1-3; D perhaps matches TRBD1 (5 bases). The CDR3 covers 13 residues. The V and J ends lost 7 bases and 6 bases respectively, with 13 bases between them. Germline values: CDR1 MNHNY, CDR2 SVGAGI (reference sequence). Here the CDR3 DNA reads TGTGCCAGCAACATGGGACGAGAAAACACCATATATTTT. Protein product: CASNMGRENTIYF.

This clonotype was counted between two and nine times. The CDR3 DNA reads as TGCAGTGCTGTCAAGCGGGGGGCGCTGGGCTACACCTTC. Translating gives CSAVKRGALGYTF. The chain uses TRBV20-1 and TRBJ1-2; tentative D call: TRBD1 (6 bases). Germline values: CDR1 DFQATT, CDR2 SNEGSKA (reference sequence). Trimming took off 5 bases at V and 8 bases at J, with 18 bases between the two ends. CDR3 length: 13 residues.

This clonotype was found many times. The chain has TRBV7-9 and TRBJ2-5, with D uncertain. V was cut by 3 bases and J by 3 bases, with 14 bases left in between. Germline values: CDR1 SEHNR, CDR2 FQNEAQ (reference sequence). This CDR3 region has 15 residues. CDR3 DNA: TGTGCCAGCAGCTTGATGGATGACTTCGAAGAGACCCAGTACTTC. Protein: CASSLMDDFEETQYF. Full variable domain (rest looked up from reference TRBV7-9 and TRBJ2-5): DTGVSQNPRHKITKRGQNVTFRCDPISEHNRLYWYRQTLGQGPEFLTYFQNEAQLEKSRLLSDRFSAERPKGSFSTLEIQRTEQGDSAMYLCASSLMDDFEETQYFGPGTRLLVL.

CDR3 in amino acids: CASTYTGAVTYEQYF. The CDR3 nucleotides are TGTGCCAGCACTTACACAGGGGCGGTCACCTACGAGCAGTACTTC. The chain joins TRBV28 to TRBJ2-7; 7 bases agree with TRBD1. The CDR3 extends over 15 amino acids. The V and J ends lost 7 bases and 2 bases, in that order; junction bases with no gene match: 11. CDR1 and CDR2 (germline): MDHEN, SYDVKM. Full variable domain (rest looked up from reference TRBV28 and TRBJ2-7): DVKVTQSSRYLVKRTGEKVFLECVQDMDHENMFWYRQDPGLGLRLIYFSYDVKMKEKGDIPEGYSVSREKKERFSLILESASTNQTSMYLCASTYTGAVTYEQYFGPGTRLTVT.

This clonotype was counted between two and nine times. The V and J genes are TRBV7-9 and TRBJ1-1, with 11 bases aligning to TRBD1. V gave up 5 bases and J gave up 3 bases; unmatched junction bases: 8. Per germline, CDR1 SEHNR and CDR2 FQNEAQ (reference sequence). The CDR3 totals 16 residues. The CDR3 reads CASSKDRGRMDTEAFF. CDR3 bases: TGTGCCAGCAGCAAGGACAGGGGGCGTATGGACACTGAAGCTTTCTTT.

The chain recombines TRBV27 with TRBJ1-5; D gene uncertain. CDR1 and CDR2 from the germline V gene are MNHEY and SMNVEV (reference sequence). This CDR3 is 13 amino acids long. The V and J ends lost 6 bases and 0 bases respectively, with 6 bases between them. The CDR3: CASSRTSNQPQHF. The DNA of the CDR3 is TGTGCCAGCAGCCGTACTAGCAATCAGCCCCAGCATTTT.

This clonotype was counted between two and nine times. V and J are TRBV29-1 and TRBJ1-1; D not resolved. CDR1 and CDR2 (germline): SQVTM, ANQGSEA. The CDR3 is 13 amino acids. V was clipped by 3 bases and J by 4 bases, with 12 bases between them. DNA for the CDR3: TGCAGCGTTGATCCGCAGAGACGCACTGAAGCTTTCTTT. It codes for CSVDPQRRTEAFF.

This clonotype was seen a few times. CDR3 in DNA: TGTGCCAGCAGCCAAGACAGGGGTGAGCAGTTCTTC. Translating it yields CASSQDRGEQFF. The chain uses TRBV3-1 and TRBJ2-1; possible D gene TRBD1, 6 bases. The germline V and J ends were trimmed by 0 bases and 9 bases, with 6 bases remaining between them. This CDR3 region has 12 residues. Germline V gene sequence: CDR1 LGHDT, CDR2 YNNKEL (reference sequence).

The genes are TRBV27 and TRBJ2-7, with TRBD2 as a possible D gene (5 bases). Germline V lookup: CDR1 MNHEY, CDR2 SMNVEV (reference sequence). The CDR3 has 14 amino acids. Trimming took off 4 bases at V and 7 bases at J, with 17 bases between the two ends. CDR3 residues: CASSSMGERREQYF. In DNA form, the CDR3 reads TGTGCCAGCAGTTCTATGGGAGAGCGGCGTGAGCAGTACTTC.

This clonotype was counted a few times. The rearrangement uses TRBV30 and TRBJ2-5; the match to TRBD2 covers 8 bases. V shed 3 bases, J shed 1 base, and the junction held 10 bases outside the gene matches. The CDR3 has 16 residues. Germline CDR1 reads GTSNPN; CDR2 reads SVGIG (reference sequence). The CDR3 bases are TGTGCCTGGAGCAGAAGGACTACTAGCGGCCAAGAGACCCAGTACTTC. Amino acids: CAWSRRTTSGQETQYF.

V and J are TRBV4-1 and TRBJ1-2; tentative D call: TRBD1 (6 bases). The CDR3 has 15 residues. Trimming removed 5 bases at V and 0 bases at J, with 13 bases between. CDR1 and CDR2 (germline): MGHRA, YSYEKL. The CDR3 loop is CASSARQEPNYGYTF. The CDR3 DNA sequence: TGCGCCAGCAGCGCCCGACAGGAACCTAACTATGGCTACACCTTC.

The table lists this clonotype with many counts. The chain has TRBV14 and TRBJ2-7; TRBD2 matches 12 bases. The germline gives CDR1 SGHDN, CDR2 FVKESK. Trimming cost V 1 base and J 5 bases; bases outside gene matches: 9. There are 17 residues in the CDR3. The CDR3 DNA follows: TGTGCCAGCAGCCAAGGACTAGCGGGAGCAAGTACCCACGAGCAGTACTTC. Translating it yields CASSQGLAGASTHEQYF.

This clonotype has only a few counts. The gene calls are TRBV28 and TRBJ1-1; D is possibly TRBD1 (5 bases). The germline gives CDR1 MDHEN, CDR2 SYDVKM. The CDR3 totals 14 residues. Between the trimmed V and J ends, which lost 1 base and 6 bases, there was a span of 12 bases. CDR3 sequence reads: CASSLYRDGAEAFF. The CDR3, as DNA: TGTGCCAGCAGTTTATACCGGGACGGGGCTGAAGCTTTCTTT.

The chain carries TRBV9 and TRBJ2-3, with TRBD2 identical over 13 bases. CDR3 length: 17 residues. The germline V gene encodes CDR1 SGDLS and CDR2 YYNGEE. V shed 4 bases, J shed 1 base, and the junction held 6 bases outside the gene matches. CDR3 in amino acids: CASSLGLAGARTDTQYF. The CDR3 region has the DNA TGTGCCAGCAGCCTAGGACTAGCGGGGGCCCGCACAGATACGCAGTATTTT. Using reference TRBV9 and TRBJ2-3 for the parts outside the CDR3, the full variable domain is DSGVTQTPKHLITATGQRVTLRCSPRSGDLSVYWYQQSLDQGLQFLIQYYNGEERAKGNILERFSAQQFPDLHSELNLSSLELGDSALYFCASSLGLAGARTDTQYFGPGTRLTVL.

The table lists this clonotype with a few counts. V is TRBV5-1 and J is TRBJ2-7; D is uncertain. The V and J ends lost 4 bases and 3 bases respectively, with 14 bases between them. Germline values: CDR1 SGHRS, CDR2 YFSETQ. CDR3 size: 14 residues. DNA of the CDR3: TGCGCCAGCAGCCCGGGTCTCCCGGACTACGAGCAGTACTTC. It yields the protein CASSPGLPDYEQYF.

This clonotype has at least ten counts. This chain uses TRBV4-1 with TRBJ2-2, with D tentatively TRBD2 (7 bases). Germline V gene sequence: CDR1 MGHRA, CDR2 YSYEKL. The CDR3 has 18 amino acids. V shed 0 bases and J shed 0 bases, with 14 bases lying between them. This CDR3 reads CASSQDGGDIANTGELFF. The CDR3 region has the DNA TGCGCCAGCAGCCAAGATGGGGGGGACATAGCGAACACCGGGGAGCTGTTTTTT.

The genes are TRBV6-5 and TRBJ2-1, with 7 bases aligning to TRBD1. Per germline, CDR1 MNHEY and CDR2 SVGAGI. The V segment lost 6 bases and the J segment 4 bases; nucleotides outside the gene matches: 12. CDR3 length: 16 amino acids. The CDR3 coding sequence is TGTGCCAGCAGACCCTTAGAGGGGGCAATTTACAATGAGCAGTTCTTC. It yields the protein CASRPLEGAIYNEQFF.

The table lists this clonotype with a few counts. The gene calls are TRBV7-9 and TRBJ1-4, with D maybe TRBD1 (6 bases). The CDR3 consists of 16 residues. CDR1 is SEHNR, CDR2 FQNEAQ, per germline (reference sequence). V gave up 6 bases and J gave up 5 bases, with 19 bases separating them. CDR3 sequence reads: CASSSKGGHSNEKLFF. Written as DNA, the CDR3 is TGTGCCAGCAGTTCTAAGGGGGGACACTCCAATGAAAAACTGTTTTTT.

J is TRBJ2-7 and V is TRBV7-8, with 9 bases that match TRBD1. This CDR3 contains 12 residues. V shed 5 bases, J shed 7 bases, and the junction held 3 bases outside the gene matches. Per germline, CDR1 SGHVS and CDR2 FQNEAQ. The CDR3 protein is CASSPGTGEQYF. The CDR3 region has the DNA TGTGCCAGCAGCCCCGGGACAGGGGAGCAGTACTTC.

Only a few counts were recorded for this clonotype. This chain joins TRBV24-1 and TRBJ2-3, with D possibly being TRBD1 (5 bases). The ends were cut back, 12 bases at V and 2 bases at J, with 14 bases in the middle. The CDR3 extends over 13 amino acids. Per the germline V gene, CDR1 is KGHDR and CDR2 is SFDVKD. CDR3 region: CASQGFDTDTQYF. The DNA of the CDR3 is TGTGCCTCGCAGGGTTTCGACACAGATACGCAGTATTTT.

Ten or more counts support this clonotype. The chain is built from TRBV12-3 or TRBV12-4 and TRBJ2-3, with 9 bases that match TRBD1. Losses at the gene ends were 4 bases for V and 5 bases for J; bases not matched to a gene: 10. The CDR3 runs to 16 residues. The CDR3 protein is CASSYGTGNPRDTQYF. Written as DNA, the CDR3 is TGTGCCAGCAGTTACGGGACAGGGAATCCCCGAGATACGCAGTATTTT.

This clonotype was seen a handful of times. The V and J genes are TRBV5-4 and TRBJ1-1, with D unresolved. Trimming cost V 0 bases and J 3 bases, with 12 bases left between them. CDR1 SGHNT and CDR2 YYREEE come from the germline V gene (reference sequence). CDR3 length equals 15 residues. This chain's CDR3 is CASSLATTWDTEAFF. CDR3 sequence (DNA): TGTGCCAGCAGCTTGGCGACAACCTGGGACACTGAAGCTTTCTTT. Based on the CDR3 plus reference TRBV5-4 and TRBJ1-1, the full variable domain is ETGVTQSPTHLIKTRGQQVTLRCSSQSGHNTVSWYQQALGQGPQFIFQYYREEENGRGNFPPRFSGLQFPNYSSELNVNALELDDSALYLCASSLATTWDTEAFFGQGTRLTVV.

This clonotype was seen only a few times. This chain uses TRBV3-1 with TRBJ1-4; 7 bases are a match to TRBD1. The J segment lost 1 base and the V segment lost 2 bases, leaving 4 bases of the junction unmatched. CDR3 length: 16 amino acids. Looked up from germline, CDR1 is LGHDT and CDR2 is YNNKEL (reference sequence). The CDR3 loop is CASSQSDRVTNEKLFF. The CDR3, as DNA: TGTGCCAGCAGCCAATCCGACAGGGTAACTAATGAAAAACTGTTTTTT.

The CDR3, as DNA: TGTGCCAGCAGTACCTGGACAGGGCACTCCTACGAGCAGTACTTC. The encoded protein is CASSTWTGHSYEQYF. This chain connects TRBV27 to TRBJ2-7; 8 nucleotides align to TRBD1. The V gene's germline CDR1 is MNHEY and CDR2 SMNVEV (reference sequence). V shed 5 bases, J shed 0 bases, and the junction held 6 bases outside the gene matches. The CDR3 loop spans 15 amino acids.

This clonotype was counted only a few times. CDR3 in DNA: TGTGCCAGCAGACATCCCGGGACAGCCTATGGCTACACCTTC. It specifies CASRHPGTAYGYTF. The chain uses TRBV27 and TRBJ1-2, with 7 bases identical to TRBD1. The germline V gene has CDR1 MNHEY and CDR2 SMNVEV (reference sequence). Trimming removed 6 bases from V and 4 bases from J; junction bases left unmatched: 8. This CDR3 has 14 amino acids.